The 18 T cell receptor beta chains below all came from one sample that was sequenced in a study of Ad26.COV2.S vaccination and SARS-CoV-2 variants. Clones were sequenced by immunoSEQ multiplex PCR, and TCRdb holds only the in-frame ones, with some missing. In the table there are under 150,000 clones, 86% of which are singletons. The starting material was peripheral blood, obtained after recovery from COVID-19. Every receptor here comes from a human donor who had recovered from COVID-19.

This chain uses TRBV12-3 or TRBV12-4 with TRBJ1-1; no clear D. V was shortened by 5 bases and J by 8 bases, with 12 bases between the two germline ends. This CDR3 spans 12 amino acids. Written as DNA, the CDR3 is TGTGCCAGCAGTGGAGGACTTTTCGAAGCTTTCTTT. It specifies CASSGGLFEAFF.

This rearrangement joins TRBV6-6 to TRBJ1-1; D not resolved. The CDR3 covers 16 residues. V dropped 5 bases and J dropped 11 bases, with 27 bases sitting between them. Germline loops: CDR1 MNHNY, CDR2 SVGAGI (reference sequence). The CDR3, as DNA: TGTGCCAGCAGTCCCCCGGGATCCGGGCTCTCTAGCGGGGCTTTCTTT. Its protein is CASSPPGSGLSSGAFF.

About this clone: The same CDR3 is also encoded by other DNA sequences in this sample. The rearrangement uses TRBV7-2 and TRBJ2-2, with 7 bases matching TRBD1. The V gene end was trimmed by 6 bases and the J gene end by 4 bases; junction bases not matched to a gene: 8. CDR3 length equals 15 residues. Germline V gene lookup returns CDR1 SGHTA and CDR2 FQGNSA. This CDR3 is CASSSTGAGTGELFF. In DNA form, the CDR3 reads TGTGCCAGCAGTAGTACAGGGGCAGGCACCGGGGAGCTGTTTTTT.

This rearrangement joins TRBV3-1 (or the pseudogene TRBV3-2) to TRBJ2-7, with 11 bases fitting TRBD2. Germline V gene sequence: CDR1 LGHDT, CDR2 YNNKEL (reference sequence). This CDR3 has 17 residues. V lost 3 bases and J lost 0; bases outside the gene matches: 7. The CDR3 DNA reads as TGTGCCAGCAGCCAGGGGACTAGCGGAAGGAGCTCCTACGAGCAGTACTTC. Its protein product is CASSQGTSGRSSYEQYF.

This rearrangement joins TRBV4-1 to TRBJ2-2; unclear D gene. The germline V gene has CDR1 MGHRA and CDR2 YSYEKL. This CDR3 contains 15 residues. V was clipped by 3 bases and J by 4 bases, with 12 bases between them. In DNA form, the CDR3 reads TGCGCCAGCAGCCATAACAAAGGGCCCACCGGGGAGCTGTTTTTT. This codes for CASSHNKGPTGELFF.

V is TRBV2 and J is TRBJ2-2; the match to TRBD2 covers 11 bases. V dropped 8 bases and J dropped 2; count of bases not matched to a gene: 4. The CDR3 is made up of 15 amino acids. Germline V CDR1 and CDR2: SNHLY, FYNNEI. Written as DNA, the CDR3 is TGTGCCAGCGTTAGCGGGGGGGTCAACACCGGGGAGCTGTTTTTT. Its protein product is CASVSGGVNTGELFF.

The rearrangement links TRBV2 to TRBJ2-7; D is uncertain. Germline V CDR1 and CDR2: SNHLY, FYNNEI. The CDR3 runs to 13 residues. Trimming removed 9 bases at V and 2 bases at J, with 14 bases between. CDR3 sequence: CASRNQNAYEQYF. In DNA form, the CDR3 reads TGTGCCAGTCGGAATCAAAACGCCTACGAGCAGTACTTC.

The chain combines TRBV18 with TRBJ1-5; TRBD1 matches at 11 bases. Germline loops: CDR1 KGHSH, CDR2 LQKENI. This CDR3 has 15 amino acids. Unmatched junction bases numbered 6, after V lost 6 bases and J lost 5 bases. In DNA, the CDR3 is TGTGCCAGCTCGCGGGGACAGGGGGTGTATCAGCCCCAGCATTTT. Its translation is CASSRGQGVYQPQHF.

This clone appeared a single time. V is TRBV27 and J is TRBJ1-2; 11 nucleotides match TRBD1. V lost 7 bases to trimming and J lost 8 bases; unmatched junction nucleotides: 30. There are 21 residues in the CDR3. Looked up from germline, CDR1 is MNHEY and CDR2 is SMNVEV (reference sequence). The CDR3 protein is CASTSSDPTKTGTGGWQGYTF. The CDR3 DNA sequence: TGTGCCAGCACCTCGAGTGACCCCACTAAGACCGGGACAGGGGGATGGCAGGGCTACACCTTC.

This rearrangement joins TRBV29-1 to TRBJ2-7; D is ambiguous. CDR3 length equals 12 residues. With 2 bases removed from V and 3 bases from J, the gap between germline ends came to 8 bases. The germline gives CDR1 SQVTM, CDR2 ANQGSEA. The CDR3 here is CSVELSSYEQYF. CDR3 nucleotides: TGCAGCGTTGAATTGAGCAGCTACGAGCAGTACTTC.

The chain couples TRBV7-9 to TRBJ2-6; weak D call: TRBD1 (5 bases). CDR3 length: 16 residues. V lost 0 bases, J lost 2 bases, and 8 bases lay in between. CDR1 and CDR2 from the germline V gene are SEHNR and FQNEAQ (reference sequence). The CDR3 sequence is CASSLARAAGANVLTF. CDR3 bases: TGTGCCAGCAGCTTAGCCAGGGCTGCTGGGGCCAACGTCCTGACTTTC. Based on the CDR3 plus reference TRBV7-9 and TRBJ2-6, the full variable domain is DTGVSQNPRHKITKRGQNVTFRCDPISEHNRLYWYRQTLGQGPEFLTYFQNEAQLEKSRLLSDRFSAERPKGSFSTLEIQRTEQGDSAMYLCASSLARAAGANVLTFGAGSRLTVL.

The chain uses TRBV11-2 and TRBJ2-2; weak D call: TRBD2 (6 bases). Germline loops: CDR1 SGHAT, CDR2 FQNNGV. This CDR3 has 14 residues. Deletions cut 2 bases from V and 6 bases from J, with 10 bases between. The CDR3 region is CASSLLANSGELFF. CDR3 sequence (DNA): TGTGCCAGCAGCTTACTAGCGAATTCCGGGGAGCTGTTTTTT.

V is TRBV15 and J is TRBJ2-3; D remains unclear. The V gene lost 7 bases and the J gene lost 0 bases, with 14 bases spanning the gap. The CDR3 runs 15 residues. Per germline, CDR1 LNHNV and CDR2 YYDKDF (reference sequence). The CDR3 here is CATKTGATSTDTQYF. CDR3 DNA: TGTGCCACCAAAACTGGCGCCACTAGCACAGATACGCAGTATTTT.

The rearrangement uses TRBV30 and TRBJ1-6; D remains ambiguous. Germline assignment: CDR1 GTSNPN and CDR2 SVGIG (reference sequence). This CDR3 region has 15 residues. As DNA, the CDR3 is TGTGCACACGGTCCGTTGAGCTCCTATAATTCACCCCTCCACTTT. Translated, it gives CAHGPLSSYNSPLHF.

This chain uses TRBV7-2 with TRBJ1-5; D possibly corresponds to TRBD1 (5 bases). CDR3 length: 15 amino acids. Germline V gene data show CDR1 as SGHTA and CDR2 as FQGNSA. Between the trimmed V and J ends, which lost 0 bases and 4 bases, there was a span of 10 bases. The CDR3 sequence: CASSLAGAPNQPQHF. CDR3 nucleotide sequence: TGTGCCAGCAGCTTAGCAGGGGCCCCTAATCAGCCCCAGCATTTT.

The chain uses TRBV6-1 and TRBJ1-1, with 8 nucleotides matching TRBD1. This CDR3 region has 15 residues. The ends lost 3 bases at V and 4 bases at J; junction bases unmatched: 7. The germline V gene encodes CDR1 MNHNS and CDR2 SASEGT. The CDR3 DNA sequence: TGTGCCAGCAGTGAGGCTCGACAGGGGAGCACTGAAGCTTTCTTT. Encoded protein: CASSEARQGSTEAFF.

V and J are TRBV7-2 and TRBJ2-1; 7 bases map to TRBD2. Germline-derived CDR1 and CDR2 are SGHTA and FQGNSA. The junction had 8 bases not matched to a gene; V was cut back by 8 bases and J by 4 bases. The length of the CDR3 is 14 residues. As DNA, the CDR3 is TGTGCCAGCGCCGTGGGGGGGAGTTACAATGAGCAGTTCTTC. It is translated as CASAVGGSYNEQFF.

This chain links TRBV5-1 with TRBJ1-1, with D unclear. V shed 2 bases and J shed 10 bases, with 9 bases lying between them. The CDR3 contains 11 residues. Germline V gives CDR1 SGHRS, CDR2 YFSETQ. The CDR3 nucleotides read TGCGCCAGCAGCTTCGTCGGGAGAGCTTTCTTT. This translates into CASSFVGRAFF. Based on the CDR3 plus reference TRBV5-1 and TRBJ1-1, the full variable domain is KAGVTQTPRYLIKTRGQQVTLSCSPISGHRSVSWYQQTPGQGLQFLFEYFSETQRNKGNFPGRFSGRQFSNSRSEMNVSTLELGDSALYLCASSFVGRAFFGQGTRLTVV.